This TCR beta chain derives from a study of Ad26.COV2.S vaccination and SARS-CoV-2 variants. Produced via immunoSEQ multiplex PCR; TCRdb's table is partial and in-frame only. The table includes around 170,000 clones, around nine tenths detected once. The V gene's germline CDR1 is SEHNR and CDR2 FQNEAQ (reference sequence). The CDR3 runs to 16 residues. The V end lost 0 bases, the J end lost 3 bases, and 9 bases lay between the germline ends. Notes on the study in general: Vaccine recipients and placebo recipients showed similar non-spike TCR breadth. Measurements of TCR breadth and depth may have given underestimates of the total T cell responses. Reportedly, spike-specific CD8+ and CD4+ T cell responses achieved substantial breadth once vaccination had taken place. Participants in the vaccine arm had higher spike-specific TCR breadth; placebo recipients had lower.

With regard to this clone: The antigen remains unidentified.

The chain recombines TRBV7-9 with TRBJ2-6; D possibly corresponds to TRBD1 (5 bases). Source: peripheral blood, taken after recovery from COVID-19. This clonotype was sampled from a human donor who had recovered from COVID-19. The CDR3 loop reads CASSLARGSGANVLTF. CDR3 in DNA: TGTGCCAGCAGCTTAGCAAGGGGAAGTGGGGCCAACGTCCTGACTTTC.